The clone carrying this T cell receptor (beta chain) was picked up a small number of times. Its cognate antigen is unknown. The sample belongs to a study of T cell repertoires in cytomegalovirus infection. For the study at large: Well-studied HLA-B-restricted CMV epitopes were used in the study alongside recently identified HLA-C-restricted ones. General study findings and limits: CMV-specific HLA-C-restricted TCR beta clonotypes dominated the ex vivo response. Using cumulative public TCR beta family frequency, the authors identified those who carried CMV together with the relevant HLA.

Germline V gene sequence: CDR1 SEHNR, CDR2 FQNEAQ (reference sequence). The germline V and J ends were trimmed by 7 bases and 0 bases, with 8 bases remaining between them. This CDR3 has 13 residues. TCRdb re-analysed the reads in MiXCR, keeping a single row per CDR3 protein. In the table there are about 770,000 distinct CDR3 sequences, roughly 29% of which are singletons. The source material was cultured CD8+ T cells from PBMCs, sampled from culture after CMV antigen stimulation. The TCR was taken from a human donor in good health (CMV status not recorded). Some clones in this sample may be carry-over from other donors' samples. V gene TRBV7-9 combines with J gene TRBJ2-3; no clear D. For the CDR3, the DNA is TGTGCCAGCACCATGGACAGCACAGATACGCAGTATTTT. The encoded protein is CASTMDSTDTQYF. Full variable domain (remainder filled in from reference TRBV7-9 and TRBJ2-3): DTGVSQNPRHKITKRGQNVTFRCDPISEHNRLYWYRQTLGQGPEFLTYFQNEAQLEKSRLLSDRFSAERPKGSFSTLEIQRTEQGDSAMYLCASTMDSTDTQYFGPGTRLTVL.